These 9 T cell receptor beta chains were all obtained from the same sample, sequenced in a study of blood T cell repertoires in COVID-19. This table comes from immunoSEQ multiplex PCR, and its TCRdb copy is limited to in-frame clones, with some not included. The table includes under 250,000 clones, around four fifths detected once. The specimen sequenced was peripheral blood. The receptors derive from a woman in her 40s with active or convalescent COVID-19.

This clone has only a few counts. The J gene is TRBJ1-1, the V gene TRBV7-3; D is unresolved. The CDR3 length is 14 residues. The V end was cut by 2 bases, the J end by 6 bases, with 13 bases between. Germline V gene sequence: CDR1 SGHTA, CDR2 FQGTGA. CDR3 in amino acids: CASSLSTGSPEAFF. The CDR3 region has the DNA TGTGCCAGCAGCTTATCTACGGGATCTCCTGAAGCTTTCTTT.

The V gene is TRBV2, the J gene TRBJ2-5; 15 nucleotides line up with TRBD2. Germline lookup yields CDR1 SNHLY and CDR2 FYNNEI. V was pared by 4 bases and J by 5 bases, with 5 bases of the junction left unmatched. The CDR3 is made up of 16 amino acids. The CDR3 protein is CASSGTSGGARETQYF. The CDR3 DNA reads TGTGCCAGCAGTGGGACTAGCGGGGGGGCCCGGGAGACCCAGTACTTC.

The chain combines TRBV6-5 with TRBJ1-2, with TRBD1 matching over 7 bases. Trimming took 6 bases from V and 4 from J; bases not matched to a gene: 8. The germline V gene has CDR1 MNHEY and CDR2 SVGAGI. The CDR3 extends over 14 amino acids. The CDR3 region is CASRGGQEAYGYTF. Here the CDR3 DNA reads TGTGCCAGCAGGGGAGGACAGGAGGCCTATGGCTACACCTTC.

The chain is built from TRBV5-4 and TRBJ2-2, with D possibly TRBD1 on 5 matching bases. V lost 2 bases, J lost 1 base, and 12 bases lay in between. Germline V CDR1 and CDR2: SGHNT, YYREEE (reference sequence). The CDR3 runs to 16 residues. The CDR3 protein is CASSFGRGQNTGELFF. The CDR3 DNA reads as TGTGCCAGCAGCTTTGGAAGGGGTCAGAACACCGGGGAGCTGTTTTTT.

The chain employs TRBV4-3 and TRBJ1-3; weak D call: TRBD1 (5 bases). This CDR3 spans 15 amino acids. Germline CDR1 LGHNA, CDR2 YSLEER. The V end lost 1 base, the J end lost 0 bases, and 7 bases lay between the germline ends. The CDR3 bases are TGCGCCAGCAGCCAAGGACAGCCCTCTGGAAACACCATATATTTT. Translated, it gives CASSQGQPSGNTIYF.

J is TRBJ2-7 and V is TRBV7-8, with no clear D. The CDR3 spans 17 residues. Germline CDR1 is SGHVS and CDR2 is FQNEAQ. V lost 5 bases, J lost 2 bases, and 22 bases lay in between. Here the CDR3 reads CASSEEVYRLDTYEQYF. Written as DNA, the CDR3 is TGTGCCAGCAGCGAAGAGGTGTATCGCCTTGATACCTACGAGCAGTACTTC. The full variable domain, its missing parts supplied by reference TRBV7-8 and TRBJ2-7, is GAGVSQSPRYKVAKRGQDVALRCDPISGHVSLFWYQQALGQGPEFLTYFQNEAQLDKSGLPSDRFFAERPEGSVSTLKIQRTQQEDSAVYLCASSEEVYRLDTYEQYFGPGTRLTVT.

This clone was counted a single time. V and J are TRBV5-6 and TRBJ2-1; 8 nucleotides match TRBD1. Germline-derived CDR1 and CDR2 are SGHDT and YYEEEE. The CDR3 sequence is 18 residues long. J gave up 0 bases and V 4 bases, and 12 bases lay outside the gene matches. DNA for the CDR3: TGTGCCAGCAGCACGCAGGGGGCAGAGGATGGCTCCTACAATGAGCAGTTCTTC. Translation: CASSTQGAEDGSYNEQFF.

This clone has only a few counts. The gene calls are TRBV5-1 and TRBJ2-3; D is undetermined. Germline values: CDR1 SGHRS, CDR2 YFSETQ. The germline V and J ends were trimmed by 0 bases and 2 bases, with 13 bases remaining between them. CDR3 length: 16 amino acids. CDR3 residues: CASSLAGQTFTDTQYF. CDR3 nucleotides: TGCGCCAGCAGCTTGGCTGGGCAGACCTTCACAGATACGCAGTATTTT.

The V call is TRBV7-9, the J call TRBJ1-1; TRBD1 might be the D (6 bases). The CDR3 has 13 residues. Trimming pared 5 bases from V and 5 bases from J, leaving 12 bases between. Per germline, CDR1 SEHNR and CDR2 FQNEAQ (reference sequence). The CDR3 region is CASSGRGRTEAFF. The CDR3 DNA reads TGTGCCAGCAGCGGCAGGGGTCGGACTGAAGCTTTCTTT.